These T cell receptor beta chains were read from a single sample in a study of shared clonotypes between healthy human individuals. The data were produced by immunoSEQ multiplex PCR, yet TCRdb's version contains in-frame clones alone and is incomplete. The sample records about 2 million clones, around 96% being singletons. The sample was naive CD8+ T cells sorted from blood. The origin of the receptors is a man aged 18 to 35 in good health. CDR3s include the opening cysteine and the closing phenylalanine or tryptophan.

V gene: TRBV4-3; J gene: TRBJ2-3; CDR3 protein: CASSDHAGPPDTQYF
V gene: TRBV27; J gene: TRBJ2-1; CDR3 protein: CASSLGGAPYNEQFF
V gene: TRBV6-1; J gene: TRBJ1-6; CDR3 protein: CASSGYPYNSPLHF
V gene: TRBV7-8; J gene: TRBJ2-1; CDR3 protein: CATYIESSYNEQFF
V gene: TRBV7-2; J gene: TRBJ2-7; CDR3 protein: CASSDGLATEQYF
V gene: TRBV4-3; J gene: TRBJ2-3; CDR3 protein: CASSQGPQLRATDTQYF
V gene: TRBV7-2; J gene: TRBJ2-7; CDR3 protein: CASSSGLAGLEQYF
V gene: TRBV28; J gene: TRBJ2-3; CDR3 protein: CASSWGYGLAEEDTDTQYF
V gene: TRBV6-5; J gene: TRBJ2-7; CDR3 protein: CASSLFTGSTYEQYF
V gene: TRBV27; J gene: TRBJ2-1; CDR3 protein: CASSLSPGTSRGEQFF
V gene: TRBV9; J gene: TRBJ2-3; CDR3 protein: CASSPGLAGGPTDTQYF
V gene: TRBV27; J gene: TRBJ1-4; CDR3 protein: CASSFGQGVGNEKLFF
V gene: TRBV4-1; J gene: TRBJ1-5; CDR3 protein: CASSQRYQLEQPQHF
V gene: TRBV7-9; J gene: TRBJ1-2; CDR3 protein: CASSLLLPKDLANYGYTF
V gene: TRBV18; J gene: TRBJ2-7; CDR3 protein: CASSPGRSYEQYF
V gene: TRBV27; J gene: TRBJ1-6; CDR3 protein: CASSPTGAGGGSPLHF
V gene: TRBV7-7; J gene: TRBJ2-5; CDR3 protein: CASSLAPGEETQYF
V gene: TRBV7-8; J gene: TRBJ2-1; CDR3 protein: CASSPSSSNEQFF
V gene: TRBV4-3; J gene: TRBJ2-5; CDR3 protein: CASSQALVGQETQYF
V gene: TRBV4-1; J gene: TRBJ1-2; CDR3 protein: CASSQVTGYDGYTF
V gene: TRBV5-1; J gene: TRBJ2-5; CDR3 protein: CASGEAGGFMETQYF
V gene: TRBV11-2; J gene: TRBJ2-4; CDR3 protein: CASSAQAAKNIQYF
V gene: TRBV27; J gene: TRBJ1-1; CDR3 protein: CASSLGPLNTEAFF
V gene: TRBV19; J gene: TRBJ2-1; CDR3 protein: CASSIRDRPADEQFF
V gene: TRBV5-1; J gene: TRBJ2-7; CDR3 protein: CASSLEGQDSYEQYF
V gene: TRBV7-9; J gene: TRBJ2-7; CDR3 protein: CATKLSDEQYF
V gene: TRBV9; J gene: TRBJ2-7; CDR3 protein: CASSADSPIEGEQYF
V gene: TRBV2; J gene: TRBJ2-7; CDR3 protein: CASEVWDSSYEQYF
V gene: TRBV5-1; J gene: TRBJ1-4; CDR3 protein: CASSKQQGREKLFF
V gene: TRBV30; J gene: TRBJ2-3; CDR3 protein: CAWSLAGWGDTQYF
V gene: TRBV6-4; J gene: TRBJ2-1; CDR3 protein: CASIPRDPKGHNEQFF
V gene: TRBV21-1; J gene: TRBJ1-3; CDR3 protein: CASSRKGDREVGNTIYF
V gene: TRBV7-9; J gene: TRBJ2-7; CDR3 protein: CASSPPFVGLRVEQYF
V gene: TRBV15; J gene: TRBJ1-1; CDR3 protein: CATSRDGQGALMNTEAFF
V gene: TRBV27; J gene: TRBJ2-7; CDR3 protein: CASSFIAGPDYEQYF
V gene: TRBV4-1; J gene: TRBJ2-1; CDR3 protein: CASRRQGSSYNEQFF
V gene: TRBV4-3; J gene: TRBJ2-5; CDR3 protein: CASSHLTSGIETQYF
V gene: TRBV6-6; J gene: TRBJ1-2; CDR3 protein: CASSSRGVEYGYTF
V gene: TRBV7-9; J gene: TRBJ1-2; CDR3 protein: CASSPVPYGYTF
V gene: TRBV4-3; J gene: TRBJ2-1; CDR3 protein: CASSQEGPSGRGYNEQFF
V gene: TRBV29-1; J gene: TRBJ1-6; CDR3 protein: CSVPGPPLHF
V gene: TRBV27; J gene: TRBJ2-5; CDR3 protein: CASSLTTGGIETQYF